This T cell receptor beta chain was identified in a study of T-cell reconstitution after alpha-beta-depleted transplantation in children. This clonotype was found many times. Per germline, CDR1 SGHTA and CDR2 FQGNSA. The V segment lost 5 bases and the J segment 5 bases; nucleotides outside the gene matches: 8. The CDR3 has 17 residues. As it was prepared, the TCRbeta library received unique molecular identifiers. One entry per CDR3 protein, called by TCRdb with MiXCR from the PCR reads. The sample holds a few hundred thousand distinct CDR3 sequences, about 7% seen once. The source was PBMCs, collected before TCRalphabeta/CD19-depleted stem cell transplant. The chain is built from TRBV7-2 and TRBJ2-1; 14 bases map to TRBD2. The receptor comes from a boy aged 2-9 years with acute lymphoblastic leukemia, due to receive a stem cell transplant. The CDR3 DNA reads TGTGCCAGCAGCATACCCGGACTAGCGGGGGGAAACAATGAGCAGTTCTTC. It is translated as CASSIPGLAGGNNEQFF.